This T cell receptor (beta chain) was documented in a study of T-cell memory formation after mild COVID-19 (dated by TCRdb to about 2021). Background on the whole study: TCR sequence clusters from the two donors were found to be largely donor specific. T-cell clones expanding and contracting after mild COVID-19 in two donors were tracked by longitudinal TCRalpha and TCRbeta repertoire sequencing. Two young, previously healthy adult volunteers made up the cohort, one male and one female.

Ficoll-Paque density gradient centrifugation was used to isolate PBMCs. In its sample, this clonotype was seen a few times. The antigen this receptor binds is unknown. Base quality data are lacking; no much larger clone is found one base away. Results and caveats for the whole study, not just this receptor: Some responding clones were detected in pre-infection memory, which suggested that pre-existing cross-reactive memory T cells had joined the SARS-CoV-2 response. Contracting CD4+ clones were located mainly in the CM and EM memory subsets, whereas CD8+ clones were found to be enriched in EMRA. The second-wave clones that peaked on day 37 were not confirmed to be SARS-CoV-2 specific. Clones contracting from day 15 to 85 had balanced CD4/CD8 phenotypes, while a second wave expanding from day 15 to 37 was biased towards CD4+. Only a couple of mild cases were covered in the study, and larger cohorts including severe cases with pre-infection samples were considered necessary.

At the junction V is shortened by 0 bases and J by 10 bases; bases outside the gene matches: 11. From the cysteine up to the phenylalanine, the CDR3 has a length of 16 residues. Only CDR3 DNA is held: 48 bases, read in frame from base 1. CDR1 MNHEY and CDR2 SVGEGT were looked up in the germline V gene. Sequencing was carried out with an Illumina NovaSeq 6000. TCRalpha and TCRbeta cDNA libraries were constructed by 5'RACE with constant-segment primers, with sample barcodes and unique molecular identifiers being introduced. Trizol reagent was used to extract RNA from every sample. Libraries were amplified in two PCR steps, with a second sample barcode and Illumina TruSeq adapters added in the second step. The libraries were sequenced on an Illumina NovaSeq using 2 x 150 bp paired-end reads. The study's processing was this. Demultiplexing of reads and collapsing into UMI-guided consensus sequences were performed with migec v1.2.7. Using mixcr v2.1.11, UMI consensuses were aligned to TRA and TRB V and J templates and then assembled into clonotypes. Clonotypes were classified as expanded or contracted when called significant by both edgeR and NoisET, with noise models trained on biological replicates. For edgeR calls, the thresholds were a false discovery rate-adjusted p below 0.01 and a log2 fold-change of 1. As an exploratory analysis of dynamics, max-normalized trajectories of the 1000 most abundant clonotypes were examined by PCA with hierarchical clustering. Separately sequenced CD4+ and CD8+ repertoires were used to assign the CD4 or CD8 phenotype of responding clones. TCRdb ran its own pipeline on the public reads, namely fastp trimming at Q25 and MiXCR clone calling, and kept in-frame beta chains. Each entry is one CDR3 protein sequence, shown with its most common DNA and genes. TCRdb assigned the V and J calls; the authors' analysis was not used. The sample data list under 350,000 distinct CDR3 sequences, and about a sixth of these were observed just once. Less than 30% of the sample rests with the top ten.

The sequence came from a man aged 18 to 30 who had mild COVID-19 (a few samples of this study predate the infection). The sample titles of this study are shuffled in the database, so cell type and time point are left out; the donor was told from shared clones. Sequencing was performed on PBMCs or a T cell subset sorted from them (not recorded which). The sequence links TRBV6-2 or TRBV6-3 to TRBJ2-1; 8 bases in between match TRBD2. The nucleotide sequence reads TGTGCCAGCAGTTACTCGAGCAGCGGGGGTGGCATAGAGCAGTTCTTC. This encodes CASSYSSSGGGIEQFF.